Included here is one TCR beta chain sequence, with context. The same CDR3 also results from other DNA sequences found in this sample. Clones were read by immunoSEQ multiplex PCR, and TCRdb kept only the in-frame ones, dropping some. The sample contains approximately 650,000 clones, roughly 95% of which appear only once. Only CD45RO-negative cells positively selected for CCR7 counted as naive CD8 cells, so terminally differentiated effector memory CD45RA+ cells were excluded. The donors, all of them Caucasian adults, lived in Nashville, Tennessee. The source of the sample is a study of shared clonotypes between healthy human individuals. Material for sequencing was naive CD8+ T cells sorted from blood. The sequence was collected from a woman aged 30 to 39 in good health.

CDR3 sequence (DNA): TGTGCCAGCAGTGAACGAGGTTCCTACAATGAGCAGTTCTTC. Its protein product is CASSERGSYNEQFF. The chain employs TRBV2 and TRBJ2-1; D call uncertain. This CDR3 spans 14 amino acids. Trimming took off 2 bases at V and 1 base at J, with 6 bases between the two ends. CDR1 is SNHLY and CDR2 is FYNNEI in the germline V gene.